This TCR beta chain originates from a study of T-cell reconstitution after alpha-beta-depleted transplantation in children. Germline V CDR1 and CDR2: SGHNT, YYREEE (reference sequence). Deletions cut 5 bases from V and 6 bases from J, with 14 bases between. This CDR3 contains 14 residues. Note on this clonotype: Its cognate antigen is unknown.

Study conclusions and caveats: High day-60 TCRbeta diversity in some patients came from surviving recipient T cells and thymic progenitors. Counts and diversity of T cells one year after transplant came mostly from newly produced T cells. By about two months after transplant, alpha-beta T cells reportedly arose from several hundred graft clones that had expanded.

This sample's TCRbeta library carried unique molecular identifier barcodes. Each CDR3 protein gets one entry after TCRdb re-called the PCR reads with MiXCR. This table holds 4,000 or so distinct CDR3 sequences, 9.1% found once. The chain uses TRBV5-4 and TRBJ2-2, with D unclear. Sequencing was performed on PBMCs, mostly from graft donor cells, taken 180 days after TCRalphabeta/CD19-depleted stem cell transplant. The TCR originated in a male patient aged 2 to 10 who had a stem cell transplant for acute lymphoblastic leukemia, so the T cells may come from the graft donor. Here the CDR3 reads CASRPGRAAGELFF. CDR3 bases: TGTGCCAGCAGACCTGGGCGCGCCGCCGGGGAGCTGTTTTTT.